This T cell receptor beta chain was captured in a study of blood T cell repertoires in COVID-19. The CDR3 extends over 18 amino acids. Trimming took 3 bases from V and 0 from J; bases not matched to a gene: 11. The germline V gene encodes CDR1 SGHAT and CDR2 FQNNGV. TCRdb's table, derived via immunoSEQ multiplex PCR, lists solely in-frame clones and lacks some. The repertoire holds some 89,000 clones, with around nine tenths as singletons. Sample: peripheral blood. The chain joins TRBV11-2 to TRBJ2-1; 7 bases map to TRBD1. The receptor was isolated from a human donor in a cohort sampled during active COVID-19. This CDR3 is CASSFTPTGPSSYNEQFF. The CDR3 region has the DNA TGTGCCAGCAGCTTCACCCCGACAGGGCCGAGCTCCTACAATGAGCAGTTCTTC.